This T cell receptor (beta chain) is from a study of CD8 T cells in ankylosing spondylitis (dated by TCRdb to about 2017). For context, the study as a whole: To find TCR variants linked to disease, the study profiled T cell receptor beta repertoires in ankylosing spondylitis patients and healthy donors. Peripheral blood was sampled, and synovial fluid was also collected from ankylosing spondylitis patients. The whole study cohort included 108 healthy donors and some 27 ankylosing spondylitis patients.

This clonotype was recorded only once. No cognate antigen has been identified for it. The junction departs from germline at one end; a sequencing error may be responsible. General conclusions and limits of the study: Some TCR beta motif variants had previously been reported in synovial fluid and blood of reactive arthritis patients, which suggested common disease-initiation mechanisms. The disease-linked clones were reported to be significantly enriched in matched synovial fluid samples from ankylosing spondylitis patients. Blood from ankylosing spondylitis patients appeared to be characterized by a TCR beta motif composed of 7 to 9 highly homologous amino acid variants. A CD8+ phenotype was shown by the disease-linked clones, which were found at relatively low frequencies in peripheral blood.

The sequencing machine was an Illumina HiSeq 2500. TCR beta libraries were prepared by quantitative 5'-RACE with molecular barcodes. In the authors' own workflow: A new computational method, built on a probabilistic model of VDJ rearrangement, was used to identify disease-linked TCR variants. TCRdb reworked the public reads: Q25 trimming with fastp, MiXCR clone assembly, productive beta chains retained. Rows matching on CDR3 protein sequence are summarized as one entry with the most common DNA and genes. Clone size and V and J calls follow TCRdb, not the original study. In all, the sample holds around 320,000 distinct CDR3 sequences, and roughly 20% of those were seen once. The ten top clones hold about 3.5% of the sample. CDR1 SEHNR and CDR2 FQNEAQ were looked up in the germline V gene (reference sequence). The CDR3 starts with the cysteine, ends with the phenylalanine, and has 15 residues. Only CDR3 DNA remains: 45 bases, in frame from the first base.

This chain is built from TRBV7-9 and TRBJ2-3, and 9 junctional nucleotides match TRBD2. The sequenced sample was blood, either unsorted or a sorted T cell fraction (not recorded which). This clonotype was sampled from a female donor with ankylosing spondylitis or in good health (not recorded which). For the CDR3, the sequence is CASSLAGAGGDTQYF. The bases are TGTGCCAGCAGCTTAGCGGGAGCGGGAGGAGATACGCAGTATTTC.